The clone carrying this T cell receptor (beta chain) was seen many times. The target antigen is unknown. This record comes from a study of T-cell reconstitution after alpha-beta-depleted transplantation in children. General study results and limits: A year post-transplant, T-cell counts and diversity derived mostly from newly produced T cells. There were some patients whose high TCRbeta diversity at day 60 came from surviving recipient T cells and thymic progenitors.

The library targeted TCRbeta and was prepared with unique molecular identifiers. TCRdb analysed the PCR reads with MiXCR anew, one entry per CDR3 protein. The repertoire consists of more than 200,000 distinct CDR3 sequences, with around 9.2% occurring once and the leading ten covering under 40%. The TCR sequence derives from a male patient between 2 and 10 years old who had a stem cell transplant for acute myeloid leukemia, so the T cells may come from the graft donor. The material was PBMCs, mostly from graft donor cells, obtained 360 days after TCRalphabeta/CD19-depleted stem cell transplant.

CDR3 loop: CASSLALRTGELFF. Here the CDR3 DNA reads TGCGCCAGCAGCTTGGCCTTAAGGACCGGGGAGCTGTTTTTT. This chain links TRBV5-1 with TRBJ2-2; D is undetermined. The CDR3 runs to 14 residues. Between the trimmed V and J ends, which lost 0 bases and 5 bases, there was a span of 8 bases. Germline V gene lookup returns CDR1 SGHRS and CDR2 YFSETQ.